These 9 T cell receptor beta chains were all obtained from the same sample, sequenced in a study of blood T cell repertoires in COVID-19. Generated by immunoSEQ multiplex PCR, the TCRdb table keeps only in-frame clones and is missing some. The sample records about 430,000 clones, more than 80% being singletons. The specimen was PBMCs or T cells enriched from blood (not recorded which). The receptor source for this set is a man in his thirties or forties who had recovered from COVID-19.

The chain has TRBV5-4 and TRBJ2-3, with D possibly TRBD2 on 5 matching bases. Trimming took 4 bases from V and 0 from J, leaving 9 bases between them. This CDR3 has 14 amino acids. Germline values: CDR1 SGHNT, CDR2 YYREEE (reference sequence). This CDR3 reads CASSLPGSTDTQYF. CDR3 sequence (DNA): TGTGCCAGCAGCCTCCCGGGGAGCACAGATACGCAGTATTTT.

The J gene is TRBJ2-7, the V gene TRBV7-9; TRBD1 matches 7 bases. The CDR3 totals 13 residues. CDR1 and CDR2 (germline): SEHNR, FQNEAQ (reference sequence). The junction had 10 bases not matched to a gene; V was cut back by 10 bases and J by 4 bases. The CDR3 DNA sequence: TGTGCCACGACCGGGACAGACCATTACGAGCAGTACTTC. It encodes CATTGTDHYEQYF.

This clone was observed once. The gene calls are TRBV19 and TRBJ1-1, with 8 nucleotides matching TRBD1. The CDR3 totals 12 residues. Unmatched junction bases numbered 3, after V lost 4 bases and J lost 8 bases. Germline assignment: CDR1 LNHDA and CDR2 SQIVND (reference sequence). CDR3 protein: CASSTRQGEAFF. The CDR3 DNA follows: TGTGCCAGTAGTACCCGACAGGGGGAAGCTTTCTTT.

V usage is TRBV4-2 and J usage is TRBJ2-7; 10 nucleotides match TRBD2. V gave up 2 bases and J gave up 0 bases; unmatched junction bases: 4. This CDR3 contains 16 residues. Germline V gives CDR1 LGHNA, CDR2 YNFKEQ. CDR3 DNA: TGTGCCAGCAGCCAACAGTCTAGCGGGAGCTCCTACGAGCAGTACTTC. It translates to CASSQQSSGSSYEQYF.

There are many counts of this clone. The gene calls are TRBV11-2 and TRBJ1-2; D is ambiguous. CDR3 length: 14 amino acids. V lost 5 bases and J 8 bases, leaving 18 bases between the germline ends. Germline-derived CDR1 and CDR2 are SGHAT and FQNNGV. Here the CDR3 reads CASSPGEFQRGYTF. In DNA form, the CDR3 reads TGTGCCAGCAGCCCGGGAGAATTCCAAAGGGGCTACACCTTC. The whole variable domain, remainder taken from reference TRBV11-2 and TRBJ1-2, is EAGVAQSPRYKIIEKRQSVAFWCNPISGHATLYWYQQILGQGPKLLIQFQNNGVVDDSQLPKDRFSAERLKGVDSTLKIQPAKLEDSAVYLCASSPGEFQRGYTFGSGTRLTVV.

The chain couples TRBV5-5 to TRBJ1-1; D unresolved. The CDR3 runs to 16 residues. The V end lost 7 bases, the J end lost 0 bases, and 19 bases lay between the germline ends. Looked up from germline, CDR1 is SGHKS and CDR2 is YYEKEE (reference sequence). The CDR3 loop is CASSVAEGRMNTEAFF. DNA of the CDR3: TGTGCCAGCTCCGTAGCGGAGGGTAGAATGAACACTGAAGCTTTCTTT.

The J gene is TRBJ2-1, the V gene TRBV7-6; TRBD2 agrees at 8 bases. The V segment lost 1 base and the J segment 6 bases; nucleotides outside the gene matches: 11. Germline values: CDR1 SGHVS, CDR2 FNYEAQ. CDR3 size: 17 residues. CDR3 coding DNA: TGTGCCAGCAGCTTAGTCCCCCCGGGAGGGCCTTTCAATGAGCAGTTCTTC. This sequence encodes CASSLVPPGGPFNEQFF.

The chain's CDR3 is CASGGGYNEQFF. Written as DNA, the CDR3 is TGTGCCAGTGGAGGTGGCTACAATGAGCAGTTCTTC. V and J are TRBV19 and TRBJ2-1; maybe TRBD2 (5 bases). The V gene lost 8 bases and the J gene lost 3 bases, with 8 bases spanning the gap. The CDR3 extends over 12 amino acids. The germline gives CDR1 LNHDA, CDR2 SQIVND (reference sequence).

This clone was recorded once. In nucleotides, the CDR3 is TGTGCCTGGTCCACGGGGGGAGAGACCCAGTACTTC. This sequence encodes CAWSTGGETQYF. The V and J genes are TRBV30 and TRBJ2-5, with TRBD2 matching 7 bases. CDR3 length equals 12 residues. Germline V gene lookup returns CDR1 GTSNPN and CDR2 SVGIG (reference sequence). V was clipped by 5 bases and J by 4 bases; unmatched bases: 4.